The clone carrying this T cell receptor beta chain was counted a few times. What it recognizes is unknown. The length of the CDR3 is 17 residues. Trimming took off 7 bases at V and 0 bases at J, with 19 bases between the two ends. Template-switching 5'RACE yielded the TCR cDNA; a universal primer site and UMIs were added in the process. TCRdb used MiXCR to reprocess the 5' RACE reads, holding one entry per CDR3 protein. The sample holds 200,000 to 300,000 distinct CDR3 sequences, more than 6.5% seen once. This specimen comes from a study of T cells after yellow fever vaccination. Whole-study findings and limits: Booster samples showed a return of most primary-vaccination clones (around 96% CD4, approximately 85% CD8). CD4 and CD8 compartments shared a small share of clonotypes. A weaker but faster secondary response was observed, peaking on day 5 versus 15.

The source material was CD4+ T cells sorted from PBMCs, sampled on the day of the yellow fever booster vaccination. The receptor's source is a man aged 30 to 39 who received the YFV17D yellow fever vaccine. This chain joins TRBV12-3 or TRBV12-4 and TRBJ1-3, with D hard to call. CDR3 in DNA: TGTGCCAGCACCCCTTACGGAGCCAGAAGCTCTGGAAACACCATATATTTT. It codes for CASTPYGARSSGNTIYF.